This T cell receptor beta chain was captured by sequencing in a study of regulatory T cells in long-lasting Graves disease. Study results and caveats: Patients with persistent Graves' had lower TCR diversity than newly diagnosed patients. Persistent patients had more shared public clonotypes (around 2,500) than new patients (around 950).

CDR3 regions were amplified by Arm-PCR using iRepertoire HTBI primers to build TCR beta libraries. TCRdb re-called the multiplex PCR reads with MiXCR, one entry per CDR3 protein. The sample consists of under 800,000 distinct CDR3 sequences, about 16% of them appearing once. This clonotype was counted many times. Its antigen is unknown. The time point here: newly diagnosed GD, antithyroid drugs for less than 3 months. The TCR library was made from RNA that had been extracted from PBMCs in TRIzol. Patients met American Thyroid Association criteria for Graves' disease. This CDR3 has 15 residues. The V end was cut by 5 bases, the J end by 6 bases, with 18 bases between. The same data also went into a second study, on T cells in Graves' hyperthyroidism and ophthalmopathy. That source adds: By a 13 V-J model, ophthalmopathy was set apart from stable hyperthyroidism.

This sample comprised peripheral blood mononuclear cells (PBMCs), obtained at new diagnosis, from a patient treated with antithyroid drugs. V is TRBV12-3 or TRBV12-4 and J is TRBJ2-3; the D is unclear. The receptor was derived from a woman under 40 with Graves disease. The CDR3 coding sequence is TGTGCCAGCAGTCCCGGACCGAATCGGGCGGATACGCAGTATTTT. Its translation: CASSPGPNRADTQYF.